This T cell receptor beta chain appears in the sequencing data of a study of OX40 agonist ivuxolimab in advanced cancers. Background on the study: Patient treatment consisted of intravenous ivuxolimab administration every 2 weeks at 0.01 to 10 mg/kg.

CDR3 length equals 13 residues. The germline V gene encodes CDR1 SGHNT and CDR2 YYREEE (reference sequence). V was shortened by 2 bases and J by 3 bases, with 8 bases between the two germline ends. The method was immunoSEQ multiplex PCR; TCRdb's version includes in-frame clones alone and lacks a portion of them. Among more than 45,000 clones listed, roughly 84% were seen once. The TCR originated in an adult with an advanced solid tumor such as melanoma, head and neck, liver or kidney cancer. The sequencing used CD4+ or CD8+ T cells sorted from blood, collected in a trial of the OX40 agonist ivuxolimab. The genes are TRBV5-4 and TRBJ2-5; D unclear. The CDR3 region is CASSFILEETQYF. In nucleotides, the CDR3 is TGTGCCAGCAGCTTTATCCTAGAAGAGACCCAGTACTTC.